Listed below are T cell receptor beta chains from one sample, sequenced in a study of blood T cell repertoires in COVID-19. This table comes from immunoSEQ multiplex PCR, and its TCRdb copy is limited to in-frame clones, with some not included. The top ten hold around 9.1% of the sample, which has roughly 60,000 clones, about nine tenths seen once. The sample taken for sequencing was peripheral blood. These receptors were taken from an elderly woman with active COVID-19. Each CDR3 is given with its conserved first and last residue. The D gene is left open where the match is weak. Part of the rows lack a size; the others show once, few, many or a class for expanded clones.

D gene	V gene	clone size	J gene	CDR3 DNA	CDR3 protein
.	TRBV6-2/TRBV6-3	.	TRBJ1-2	TGTGCCAGCAGCGACGCAACAGGTGCCTTTAACTATGGCTACACCTTC	CASSDATGAFNYGYTF
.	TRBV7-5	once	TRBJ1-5	TGTGCCAGAAGCTTAAGCTTTAGCTATAGCAATCAGCCCCAGCATTTT	CARSLSFSYSNQPQHF
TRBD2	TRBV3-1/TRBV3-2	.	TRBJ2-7	TGTGCCAGCAGCCGGACTAGGGAGCAGTACTTC	CASSRTREQYF
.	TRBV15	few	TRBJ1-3	TGTGCCACCAGCAGAGATGGGGGGACGGGAAACACCATATATTTT	CATSRDGGTGNTIYF
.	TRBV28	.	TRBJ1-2	TGTGCCAGCAGTTTGGAGGTCTCTAACTATGGCTACACCTTC	CASSLEVSNYGYTF
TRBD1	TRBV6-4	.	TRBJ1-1	TGTGCCAGCAGTGACTCGAACAGGGGAAGAGCTTTCTTT	CASSDSNRGRAFF
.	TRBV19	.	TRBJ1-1	TGTGCCAGTAGTATAGGACAGACTTACACTGAAGCTTTCTTT	CASSIGQTYTEAFF
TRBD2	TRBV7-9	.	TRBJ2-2	TGTGCCAGCAGCCGCCCGGGACTAGCGAACACCGGGGAGCTGTTTTTT	CASSRPGLANTGELFF
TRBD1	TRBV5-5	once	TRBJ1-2	TGTGCCAGCAGCTTGGGAGGGGGCGCGAACTATGGCTACACCTTC	CASSLGGGANYGYTF
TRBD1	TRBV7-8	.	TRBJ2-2	TGTGCCAGCAGCCTGGGGGACAGGGAGGCCGGGGAGCTGTTTTTT	CASSLGDREAGELFF
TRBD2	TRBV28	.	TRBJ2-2	TGTGCCAGCAGTTTCGTAGCGGGGGAGCTCACCGGGGAGCTGTTTTTT	CASSFVAGELTGELFF
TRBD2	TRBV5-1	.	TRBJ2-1	TGCGCCAGCAGCTTGGAACTAGCGGGAGGAGGGAATCGGTTCTTC	CASSLELAGGGNRFF
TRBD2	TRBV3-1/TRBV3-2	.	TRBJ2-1	TGTGCCAGCAGCCAAGATATAGCGGGAGAGCAGTTCTTC	CASSQDIAGEQFF
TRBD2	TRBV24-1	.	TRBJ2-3	TGTGCCACCAGTGATAGCGGGAGAATCGCAGATACGCAGTATTTT	CATSDSGRIADTQYF
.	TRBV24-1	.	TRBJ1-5	TGTGCCACCAGTCCGGTCGGGGACAATCAGCCCCAGCATTTT	CATSPVGDNQPQHF
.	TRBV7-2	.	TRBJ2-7	TGTGCCAGCAGTAGACTAGTCGGGGCCGGGGGCGAGCAGTACTTC	CASSRLVGAGGEQYF
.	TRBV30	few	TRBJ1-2	TGTGCCTCCCCGGGAGACGCGGGCTATGGCTACACCTTC	CASPGDAGYGYTF